The clone carrying this T cell receptor (beta chain) has only a few counts. No antigen is known for it. V was pared by 4 bases and J by 0 bases, with 11 bases between. CDR1 is SNHLY and CDR2 is FYNNEI in the germline V gene. The CDR3 spans 15 residues. It was considered stable Graves' hyperthyroidism when ophthalmopathy did not progress within 18 months. Subjects aged 18 to 65 presented with newly diagnosed hyperthyroidism of less than 2 months' duration. The study left out patients who had uncontrolled infection, other autoimmune disease, pregnancy or lactation. Authors of the study amplified TCR beta CDR3 regions from RNA transcripts. The TCR CDR3 first-round RT-PCR relied on the HTBI primer set. TCRdb reprocessed the multiplex PCR reads via MiXCR and lists one record per CDR3 protein. The table includes around 200,000 distinct CDR3 sequences, around 15% detected once. This specimen comes from a study of T cells in Graves' hyperthyroidism and ophthalmopathy.

Study findings and constraints: Median prediction lead before ophthalmopathy onset was 6.5 months with the model.

The sample comprised blood. The origin of this receptor is a woman aged 50 to 65 with Graves' hyperthyroidism. The V and J genes are TRBV2 and TRBJ2-3; maybe TRBD2 (6 bases). The CDR3 spells CASSAASVSTDTQYF. In DNA form, the CDR3 reads TGTGCCAGCAGTGCCGCTAGCGTAAGCACAGATACGCAGTATTTT.